This passage covers 5 T cell receptor beta chains from one sample sequenced in a study of T cell responses to AZD1222 COVID-19 vaccine. TCRdb keeps only in-frame clones here, not all; method: immunoSEQ multiplex PCR. This sample has a few hundred thousand clones, with approximately 95% found just once. The material was peripheral blood, obtained on day 0 of AZD1222 vaccination. The source of these receptors is an adult in good health.

V is TRBV9 and J is TRBJ2-7, with 8 bases matching TRBD2. The germline gives CDR1 SGDLS, CDR2 YYNGEE. There are 14 residues in the CDR3. After removal of 3 bases from V and 2 bases from J, the junction contained 4 bases not matched to a gene. The CDR3 nucleotides read TGTGCCAGCAGCGCCGGGACTAGGCCCTACGAGCAGTACTTC. Its translation: CASSAGTRPYEQYF.

The sample holds a few counts of this clone. As DNA, the CDR3 is TGTGCCAGCTCACCACGGTTAGATCTTGGCTACACCTTC. This codes for CASSPRLDLGYTF. The chain combines TRBV18 with TRBJ1-2; D gene ambiguous. The V end was cut by 1 base, the J end by 7 bases, with 10 bases between. The CDR3 consists of 13 residues. Germline V lookup: CDR1 KGHSH, CDR2 LQKENI.

The V call is TRBV4-1, the J call TRBJ1-1; 8 bases map to TRBD1. V was pared by 1 base and J by 3 bases, with 7 bases of the junction left unmatched. CDR3 length equals 16 residues. Per the germline V gene, CDR1 is MGHRA and CDR2 is YSYEKL. This CDR3 is CASSQVLRGRYTEAFF. The CDR3 DNA reads as TGCGCCAGCAGCCAAGTCCTCAGGGGGCGATACACTGAAGCTTTCTTT.

The genes are TRBV7-9 and TRBJ2-1, with D unclear. V gave up 8 bases and J gave up 8 bases, with 22 bases separating them. Germline assignment: CDR1 SEHNR and CDR2 FQNEAQ (reference sequence). The CDR3 contains 15 residues. The CDR3 is CASSAPGRARDEQFF. The CDR3 DNA is TGTGCCAGCTCAGCTCCGGGCCGGGCCCGTGATGAGCAGTTCTTC.

This clone was recorded only once. This chain links TRBV7-9 with TRBJ1-2; the match to TRBD1 covers 9 bases. Germline V lookup: CDR1 SEHNR, CDR2 FQNEAQ (reference sequence). CDR3 size: 13 residues. The V segment lost 5 bases and the J segment 8 bases; nucleotides outside the gene matches: 6. The CDR3 region is CASSIGTGRGYTF. Written as DNA, the CDR3 is TGTGCCAGCAGCATCGGGACAGGGCGAGGCTACACCTTC.